The 29 T cell receptor beta chains below come from one sample, sequenced in a study of blood T cell repertoires in COVID-19. The repertoire was sequenced with immunoSEQ multiplex PCR; TCRdb's copy has only in-frame clones and lacks some. The table records about 280,000 clones, about nine tenths of them present only once. Sequenced material: peripheral blood. The receptors shown here come from a woman in her thirties or forties who had recovered from COVID-19.

The chain combines TRBV30 with TRBJ2-5; 9 bases align to TRBD1. V lost 0 bases, J lost 4 bases, and 3 bases stayed unmatched. This CDR3 has 14 residues. CDR1 and CDR2 (germline): GTSNPN, SVGIG (reference sequence). CDR3 loop: CAWSVHRGLETQYF. Written as DNA, the CDR3 is TGTGCCTGGAGTGTCCACAGGGGGCTAGAGACCCAGTACTTC. Full variable domain (rest looked up from reference TRBV30 and TRBJ2-5): SQTIHQWPATLVQPVGSPLSLECTVEGTSNPNLYWYRQAAGRGLQLLFYSVGIGQISSEVPQNLSASRPQDRQFILSSKKLLLSDSGFYLCAWSVHRGLETQYFGPGTRLLVL.

V usage is TRBV11-2 and J usage is TRBJ2-2; TRBD1 matches at 7 bases. The germline gives CDR1 SGHAT, CDR2 FQNNGV. J lost 0 bases, V lost 5 bases, and 3 bases had no gene match. CDR3 length equals 15 residues. The CDR3 DNA follows: TGTGCCAGCAGCATAACAGGGGCGAACACCGGGGAGCTGTTTTTT. Its translation: CASSITGANTGELFF.

This chain joins TRBV15 and TRBJ1-2; TRBD1 might be the D (5 bases). Germline V gene sequence: CDR1 LNHNV, CDR2 YYDKDF (reference sequence). The length of the CDR3 is 13 residues. The V end lost 4 bases, the J end lost 8 bases, and 14 bases lay between the germline ends. The DNA of the CDR3 is TGTGCCACCAGCAAAGCCGGGGGGGACGGCTACACCTTC. Protein: CATSKAGGDGYTF.

This chain joins TRBV3-1 (or the pseudogene TRBV3-2) and TRBJ2-2; weak D call: TRBD2 (5 bases). This CDR3 has 16 amino acids. Germline V gene data show CDR1 as LGHDT and CDR2 as YNNKEL (reference sequence). V was clipped by 0 bases and J by 1 base, with 9 bases between them. The CDR3 protein is CASSQDARVNTGELFF. DNA for the CDR3: TGTGCCAGCAGCCAAGATGCGCGGGTGAACACCGGGGAGCTGTTTTTT.

This chain connects TRBV19 to TRBJ2-3; TRBD1 matches at 9 bases. The CDR3 extends over 16 amino acids. Germline trimming cut 3 bases from V and 4 bases from J; bases unmatched to any gene: 8. The germline CDR1 and CDR2 sequences are LNHDA and SQIVND (reference sequence). CDR3 region: CASSMAHRGPADTQYF. The CDR3 region has the DNA TGTGCCAGTAGTATGGCCCACAGGGGGCCCGCAGATACGCAGTATTTT.

The chain carries TRBV15 and TRBJ2-7; possibly TRBD1 for D (5 bases). Germline values: CDR1 LNHNV, CDR2 YYDKDF (reference sequence). The CDR3 has 11 residues. Trimming shortened V by 5 bases and J by 4 bases, and 6 bases separated the two germline ends. CDR3 protein: CATSQGYEQYF. CDR3 sequence (DNA): TGTGCCACCAGCCAGGGATACGAGCAGTACTTC.

The chain links TRBV9 to TRBJ1-1; no firm D call. The CDR3 has 14 amino acids. Germline lookup yields CDR1 SGDLS and CDR2 YYNGEE. V was cut by 5 bases and J by 4 bases, with 15 bases left in between. CDR3 sequence (DNA): TGTGCCAGCAGTCCTCCCTGGGGAGGCACTGAAGCTTTCTTT. Its translation is CASSPPWGGTEAFF.

The V gene is TRBV29-1, the J gene TRBJ2-5; 7 bases agree with TRBD2. V shed 1 base and J 5 bases; nucleotides not matched to a gene: 7. The CDR3 is 14 residues long. Germline values: CDR1 SQVTM, CDR2 ANQGSEA. CDR3 residues: CSVEGLAAQETQYF. The CDR3 DNA reads TGCAGCGTTGAAGGGCTAGCGGCGCAGGAGACCCAGTACTTC.

The rearrangement links TRBV10-3 to TRBJ1-2; D not resolved. In germline, CDR1 is ENHRY, CDR2 SYGVKD. This CDR3 has 14 residues. Trimming took 3 bases from V and 2 from J, leaving 10 bases between them. The DNA of the CDR3 is TGTGCCATCAGTGACAACATAGCGAACTATGGCTACACCTTC. As protein: CAISDNIANYGYTF.

The V call is TRBV9, the J call TRBJ2-7, with 9 bases aligning to TRBD2. CDR3 length: 15 amino acids. Germline V CDR1 and CDR2: SGDLS, YYNGEE. J gave up 5 bases and V 0 bases, and 6 bases lay outside the gene matches. The DNA of the CDR3 is TGTGCCAGCAGCGTAGAGGGCGGGAGGGGGGACGAGCAGTACTTC. Amino acids: CASSVEGGRGDEQYF.

The chain uses TRBV6-2 or TRBV6-3 and TRBJ1-2; tentative D call: TRBD1 (6 bases). From germline, CDR1 is MNHEY and CDR2 SVGEGT. The length of the CDR3 is 13 residues. The V end was cut by 0 bases, the J end by 7 bases, with 9 bases between. This chain's CDR3 is CASSYSRGGGYTF. The CDR3 nucleotides are TGTGCCAGCAGTTACTCGAGAGGGGGTGGCTACACCTTC.

CDR3 nucleotide sequence: TGTGCCAGCAGCAAATTTCTCCCTGGGAGACTAGACTACGAGCAGTACTTC. Encoded protein: CASSKFLPGRLDYEQYF. This chain uses TRBV21-1 with TRBJ2-7; the DNA was not compared with TRBD2, the D call given in the table. TRBV21-1 is a pseudogene segment. There are 17 residues in the CDR3.

The gene calls are TRBV2 and TRBJ2-5; unclear D gene. The V end lost 4 bases, the J end lost 4 bases, and 13 bases lay between the germline ends. Germline CDR1 and CDR2: SNHLY and FYNNEI. This CDR3 is built from 14 residues. CDR3: CASSVLGSSETQYF. As DNA, the CDR3 is TGTGCCAGCAGTGTGTTGGGCTCATCAGAGACCCAGTACTTC.

A single count supports this clone. This chain uses TRBV30 with TRBJ1-4, with 9 bases identical to TRBD1. Germline trimming cut 3 bases from V and 8 bases from J; bases unmatched to any gene: 7. CDR1 is GTSNPN and CDR2 is SVGIG in the germline V gene (reference sequence). The CDR3 runs 14 residues. Here the CDR3 DNA reads TGTGCCTGGAGCCCGGGACAGGGTTACGAAAAACTGTTTTTT. It encodes CAWSPGQGYEKLFF.

This clone has only a few counts. The gene calls are TRBV2 and TRBJ2-7, with D possibly TRBD2 on 5 matching bases. Trimming took 8 bases from V and 7 from J, leaving 15 bases between them. CDR3 length equals 12 residues. The V gene's germline CDR1 is SNHLY and CDR2 FYNNEI. The CDR3 coding sequence is TGTGCCAGCTTGGCCCCGGGAAGGGAGCAGTACTTC. As protein: CASLAPGREQYF.

V and J are TRBV5-1 and TRBJ1-6, with 8 nucleotides matching TRBD1. The CDR3 has 18 amino acids. Germline CDR1 SGHRS, CDR2 YFSETQ. J lost 5 bases, V lost 3 bases, and 13 bases had no gene match. The CDR3 sequence: CASSSVPIGQGNNSPLHF. The CDR3 coding sequence is TGCGCCAGCAGCTCCGTACCTATTGGACAGGGCAATAATTCACCCCTCCACTTT. Full variable domain (rest looked up from reference TRBV5-1 and TRBJ1-6): KAGVTQTPRYLIKTRGQQVTLSCSPISGHRSVSWYQQTPGQGLQFLFEYFSETQRNKGNFPGRFSGRQFSNSRSEMNVSTLELGDSALYLCASSSVPIGQGNNSPLHFGNGTRLTVT.

The chain has TRBV4-1 and TRBJ1-2, with TRBD1 identical over 7 bases. The CDR3 sequence is 18 residues long. Looked up from germline, CDR1 is MGHRA and CDR2 is YSYEKL. V lost 0 bases, J lost 6 bases, and 16 bases stayed unmatched. The CDR3 loop reads CASSQDSGAGGYIDGYTF. In DNA form, the CDR3 reads TGCGCCAGCAGCCAAGATTCGGGGGCAGGGGGTTATATAGATGGCTACACCTTC.

The V and J genes are TRBV27 and TRBJ1-1; possibly TRBD1 for D (6 bases). CDR1 is MNHEY, CDR2 SMNVEV, per germline (reference sequence). The V and J ends lost 6 bases and 0 bases respectively, with 11 bases between them. The CDR3 sequence is 14 residues long. The CDR3: CASSRRQVNTEAFF. The CDR3 nucleotides are TGTGCCAGCAGCCGTAGACAGGTGAACACTGAAGCTTTCTTT.

V is TRBV5-1 and J is TRBJ2-1; TRBD2 matches 13 bases. J gave up 8 bases and V 4 bases, and 9 bases lay outside the gene matches. In germline, CDR1 is SGHRS, CDR2 YFSETQ. The length of the CDR3 is 16 residues. The CDR3 is CASSNTLAGGVDEQFF. CDR3 DNA: TGCGCCAGCAGCAACACACTAGCGGGAGGGGTGGATGAGCAGTTCTTC. Filled out from reference TRBV5-1 and TRBJ2-1, the complete variable domain reads KAGVTQTPRYLIKTRGQQVTLSCSPISGHRSVSWYQQTPGQGLQFLFEYFSETQRNKGNFPGRFSGRQFSNSRSEMNVSTLELGDSALYLCASSNTLAGGVDEQFFGPGTRLTVL.

A note on this clone: The identical CDR3 is also encoded by other nucleotide sequences in the sample. The V call is TRBV5-1, the J call TRBJ2-1; a weak D match, TRBD2 (6 bases). V gave up 0 bases and J gave up 0 bases, with 10 bases separating them. This CDR3 is built from 16 residues. Germline V gene sequence: CDR1 SGHRS, CDR2 YFSETQ. The CDR3 sequence is CASSLVGGSSYNEQFF. DNA of the CDR3: TGCGCCAGCAGCTTGGTGGGGGGTAGCTCCTACAATGAGCAGTTCTTC. Filled out from reference TRBV5-1 and TRBJ2-1, the complete variable domain reads KAGVTQTPRYLIKTRGQQVTLSCSPISGHRSVSWYQQTPGQGLQFLFEYFSETQRNKGNFPGRFSGRQFSNSRSEMNVSTLELGDSALYLCASSLVGGSSYNEQFFGPGTRLTVL.

J is TRBJ1-6 and V is TRBV6-4; D call uncertain. Germline V gene sequence: CDR1 MRHNA, CDR2 SNTAGT. The ends were cut back, 4 bases at V and 9 bases at J, with 7 bases in the middle. This CDR3 region has 12 residues. Written as DNA, the CDR3 is TGTGCCAGCAGTGTTGCAGGTTCACCCCTCCACTTT. Its protein is CASSVAGSPLHF.

This clone was counted a single time. The chain recombines TRBV18 with TRBJ2-1; TRBD2 agrees at 8 bases. CDR1 and CDR2 from the germline V gene are KGHSH and LQKENI. This CDR3 has 15 amino acids. The V segment lost 5 bases and the J segment 0 bases; nucleotides outside the gene matches: 3. As DNA, the CDR3 is TGTGCCAGCTCATTAGCGGGGAGCTCCTACAATGAGCAGTTCTTC. Protein product: CASSLAGSSYNEQFF.

The rearrangement links TRBV9 to TRBJ2-2; 11 bases align to TRBD2. The germline V gene has CDR1 SGDLS and CDR2 YYNGEE. The V and J ends lost 0 bases and 0 bases, in that order; junction bases with no gene match: 4. The CDR3 spans 18 residues. CDR3: CASSVGGLAASNTGELFF. The CDR3 DNA reads TGTGCCAGCAGCGTAGGGGGACTAGCGGCTTCGAACACCGGGGAGCTGTTTTTT.

V and J are TRBV5-6 and TRBJ2-1, with TRBD1 as a possible D gene (6 bases). From germline, CDR1 is SGHDT and CDR2 YYEEEE. This CDR3 comprises 12 residues. V shed 0 bases and J shed 9 bases, with 7 bases lying between them. CDR3 DNA sequence: TGTGCCAGCAGCTTGGGAGGGGGTGAGCAGTTCTTC. Its translation: CASSLGGGEQFF.

The chain has TRBV5-1 and TRBJ1-3; TRBD1 matches 8 bases. CDR1 is SGHRS, CDR2 YFSETQ, per germline. With V trimmed by 3 bases and J by 0 bases, 5 bases remained unmatched. The CDR3 consists of 16 residues. The CDR3 sequence: CASSWGQASSGNTIYF. The CDR3, as DNA: TGCGCCAGCAGCTGGGGACAGGCGAGCTCTGGAAACACCATATATTTT.

The V call is TRBV4-1, the J call TRBJ2-3; no clear D gene. Trimming took 4 bases from V and 0 from J, leaving 17 bases between them. CDR1 is MGHRA, CDR2 YSYEKL, per germline. The CDR3 has 17 residues. Here the CDR3 reads CASSRQILSTSTDTQYF. As DNA, the CDR3 is TGCGCCAGCAGCCGTCAAATCCTAAGCACTAGCACAGATACGCAGTATTTT.

The chain links TRBV5-1 to TRBJ2-7; 9 positions agree with TRBD2. The V gene's germline CDR1 is SGHRS and CDR2 YFSETQ. J gave up 4 bases and V 2 bases, and 4 bases lay outside the gene matches. CDR3 length: 14 residues. In DNA form, the CDR3 reads TGCGCCAGCAGCTTAGCGGGAGGTCAATACGAGCAGTACTTC. Its protein is CASSLAGGQYEQYF.

The chain has TRBV28 and TRBJ2-3, with D possibly being TRBD2 (5 bases). The V end lost 7 bases, the J end lost 3 bases, and 11 bases lay between the germline ends. The CDR3 spans 13 residues. Germline V gene data show CDR1 as MDHEN and CDR2 as SYDVKM. CDR3 protein: CASTREGTDTQYF. CDR3 in DNA: TGTGCCAGCACCCGGGAAGGGACAGATACGCAGTATTTT.

This chain connects TRBV14 to TRBJ2-1; D is uncertain. The germline CDR1 and CDR2 sequences are SGHDN and FVKESK. Trimming removed 7 bases from V and 4 bases from J, with 11 bases in between. The CDR3 loop spans 13 amino acids. CDR3 DNA sequence: TGTGCCAGCACCAACGTGGAGTACAATGAGCAGTTCTTC. Residues: CASTNVEYNEQFF.